This TCR beta chain is from a study of T cell responses to AZD1222 COVID-19 vaccine listed by TCRdb under 2021. Regarding the research as a whole: Because spike-specific TCR depth and breadth did not differ between the two schedules, AZD1222 recipients who got a second dose at roughly 4 weeks were pooled with those who got a second dose at roughly 12 weeks. TCR sequencing was performed for approximately 240 trial participants, of whom roughly 200 were given two doses of AZD1222 and some 26 were given two doses of MenACWY control vaccine. Trial participants were enrolled into age subgroups of 18-55, 56-69 and 70-plus years, which contained 148, 28 and 57 TCR-sequenced participants, respectively.

In the case of this clone: Its target antigen remains unknown. No base-level quality is on record; no much larger clone is a single base apart.

The CDR3 regions of human TCRbeta chains were analyzed by immunosequencing. Concerning the study's data processing: Repertoire TCRs were matched against a reference library of SARS-CoV-2-specific TCRs generated with the MIRA antigen-specificity platform. Breadth was defined as the fraction of unique TCRs that were SARS-CoV-2-associated, and depth was defined as the fraction of total T cells that were SARS-CoV-2-associated. Each spike-specific TCR was assigned to its reactive spike region and to a CD4 or CD8 class using the MIRA data. Log10-transformed breadth and depth values were compared by one-way ANOVA with Sidak's multiple comparisons tests. TCRdb mirrors the immuneACCESS table, restricted to in-frame sequences. Some clones are absent from its copies; in checked studies, under half trace to an unresolved V gene, and the reason for the others is unknown. That table gives V, J and clone size, and the DNA gave D and trimming. The sample contains some 150,000 clones, approximately 89% of them found a single time. Of the sample, under 2.5% falls within the top ten clones.

This sample's time point label indicates: baseline before first vaccination. Vaccinee samples were obtained from the UK trials COV001 and COV002, which included a single-blind randomized controlled phase 2/3 trial of AZD1222 (ChAdOx1 nCoV-19) in healthy adults. For TCRbeta chain sequencing, PBMC samples were collected from trial participants at day 0 and at day 28 after the second dose. From the cysteine through the phenylalanine, the CDR3 covers 15 amino acids. Just CDR3 DNA is preserved here, 45 bases in frame from base 1. The junction carries 6 bases between V and J, which are trimmed by 3 bases and 0 bases respectively. Looking up the germline V gene yields CDR1 MNHNS and CDR2 SASEGT. Broad study findings and their caveats: CD4 TCRs associated with the vaccine covered the entire spike protein, and the dominant responses were in regions 160-218 and 743-854. No day 14 peak-response samples were available, so repertoires were characterized only after the peak T cell response. Conclusions about previously exposed vaccinees were limited because only a handful of AZD1222 recipients were SARS-CoV-2 seropositive at baseline. In the small 56-69-year group, the increase in depth fell short of significance, most likely because of low power. Reportedly, close to half of the unique spike-specific TCRs recognized epitopes lying outside the regions that are mutated in the B.1.351 and B.1.1.7 variants. After two AZD1222 doses, spike-specific TCR breadth and depth were significantly higher than at day 0 and than in MenACWY recipients. Participants were mostly white British, with more females than males. The authors suggested clonal diversity may have been underestimated.

The receptor chain draws on TRBV6-1 and TRBJ1-6; no confident D gene assignment can be made. The sequence came from an adult in good health. This sample comprised peripheral blood, obtained on day 0 of AZD1222 vaccination. The CDR3 protein is CASSDSLSYNSPLHF. In nucleotide form, the sequence is TGTGCCAGCAGTGATAGCCTCTCCTATAATTCACCCCTCCACTTT.